This T cell receptor (beta chain) was profiled in a study of cytomegalovirus exposure and HLA in healthy donors. General study results and limits: Later genetic work tied a missense DCLRE1C variant to beta-chain V and J trimming. Versus the roughly 690-donor mean, an Asian-associated ancestry cluster reportedly showed fewer N-insertions in a later analysis. Within the data, a cluster of highly shared sequence variants was likely a sequencing artifact.

Those who donated were healthy bone marrow donors. About this clone: Its antigen is currently unknown.

PCR involved 60 Vbeta and 13 Jbeta primers. The method was immunoSEQ multiplex PCR; TCRdb's version includes in-frame clones alone and lacks a portion of them. The sample shows 130,000 or so clones, approximately 8.9% of them seen only once. Germline loops: CDR1 SGHRS, CDR2 YFSETQ. The CDR3 consists of 13 residues. The ends were cut back, 6 bases at V and 5 bases at J, with 12 bases in the middle. The sequence came from a woman in her thirties or forties in good health and CMV-seropositive. The sequencing input was PBMCs. This chain joins TRBV5-1 and TRBJ2-1, with a tentative D call TRBD2 (6 bases). CDR3 residues: CASNLGEDNEQFF. CDR3 nucleotide sequence: TGCGCCAGCAACCTCGGGGAGGACAATGAGCAGTTCTTC.